The 23 T cell receptor beta chains presented below share a single source sample, sequenced in a study of shared clonotypes between healthy human individuals (dated by TCRdb to about 2020). Receptor amplification or capture employed the immunoSEQ multiplex PCR assay. TCRdb limited this immuneACCESS table to in-frame rearrangements with V and J called. A share of clones is missing; checked studies link under half to unresolved V genes, and the rest is unexplained. The sample includes about 1.1 million clones, with 60% to 80% observed a single time. The top ten constitute over 0.8% of the sample. Sequencing was performed on memory CD4+ T cells from PBMCs. Per the publication, the cell subset or site label means: CD45RA-negative fraction. These receptors were obtained from a man between 18 and 35 years old in good health. Some clones in this sample may be carry-over from other donors' samples.

The rearrangement links TRBV5-5 to TRBJ2-7, with D maybe TRBD2 (5 bases). With 1 base removed from V and 4 bases from J, the gap between germline ends came to 15 bases. The CDR3 is 15 residues long. Per the germline V gene, CDR1 is SGHKS and CDR2 is YYEKEE (reference sequence). CDR3: CASSLSPGGPYEQYF. The CDR3 DNA follows: TGTGCCAGCAGCTTGTCGCCAGGCGGGCCTTACGAGCAGTACTTC. The full variable domain, in which reference TRBV5-5 and TRBJ2-7 provide the parts outside the CDR3, is DAGVTQSPTHLIKTRGQQVTLRCSPISGHKSVSWYQQVLGQGPQFIFQYYEKEERGRGNFPDRFSARQFPNYSSELNVNALLLGDSALYLCASSLSPGGPYEQYFGPGTRLTVT.

V and J are TRBV28 and TRBJ1-4; D possibly corresponds to TRBD1 (5 bases). CDR1 is MDHEN and CDR2 is SYDVKM in the germline V gene. The CDR3 has 14 amino acids. Trimming took 5 bases from V and 10 from J, leaving 17 bases between them. Written as DNA, the CDR3 is TGTGCCAGCAGTCGGGGCGACTTGAACGGAAAACTGTTTTTT. Translating it yields CASSRGDLNGKLFF.

This clone has only a few counts. The CDR3 DNA follows: TGTGCCAGCAGTTTAGAGGGGAGGTATGAAAAACTGTTTTTT. Its protein is CASSLEGRYEKLFF. The J gene is TRBJ1-4, the V gene TRBV28; maybe TRBD1 (5 bases). The V gene's germline CDR1 is MDHEN and CDR2 SYDVKM. V was shortened by 2 bases and J by 6 bases, with 10 bases between the two germline ends. The CDR3 has 14 amino acids.

This clone came up a few times. The chain is built from TRBV7-2 and TRBJ1-5, with D unresolved. The germline V gene has CDR1 SGHTA and CDR2 FQGNSA. CDR3 length: 15 residues. Trimming removed 1 base from V and 0 bases from J, with 7 bases in between. CDR3 DNA sequence: TGTGCCAGCAGCTTAGGGGTGAATAGCAATCAGCCCCAGCATTTT. Its protein is CASSLGVNSNQPQHF.

This clone was detected a few times. The chain employs TRBV19 and TRBJ2-4, with D hard to call. The V end was cut by 3 bases, the J end by 9 bases, with 15 bases between. This CDR3 is 14 amino acids long. Germline V gene data show CDR1 as LNHDA and CDR2 as SQIVND (reference sequence). The CDR3 DNA sequence: TGTGCCAGTAGTATGATCTGGCAGGCTAGCATTCAGTACTTC. Protein product: CASSMIWQASIQYF.

CDR3 loop: CASSSPRGGSNTDTQYF. CDR3 DNA: TGTGCCAGCAGCTCCCCGCGAGGGGGAAGTAACACAGATACGCAGTATTTT. J is TRBJ2-3 and V is TRBV7-9, with D possibly matching TRBD1 (6 bases). The CDR3 consists of 17 residues. V gave up 4 bases and J gave up 2 bases, with 19 bases separating them. Per the germline V gene, CDR1 is SEHNR and CDR2 is FQNEAQ (reference sequence).

CDR3 sequence reads: CASSLSGLELVDNEQFF. Written as DNA, the CDR3 is TGTGCCAGCAGTTTATCAGGCCTTGAGTTAGTCGACAATGAGCAGTTCTTC. The chain combines TRBV28 with TRBJ2-1; D gene ambiguous. Germline CDR1 is MDHEN and CDR2 is SYDVKM. This CDR3 region has 17 residues. V gave up 1 base and J gave up 5 bases, with 18 bases separating them.

The chain recombines TRBV2 with TRBJ2-7; D ambiguous. The V gene lost 3 bases and the J gene lost 7 bases, with 19 bases spanning the gap. Germline V lookup: CDR1 SNHLY, CDR2 FYNNEI. CDR3 size: 15 residues. This chain's CDR3 is CASSDAGPKGWEQYF. CDR3 bases: TGTGCCAGCAGTGACGCAGGCCCCAAAGGGTGGGAGCAGTACTTC.

V gene TRBV19 combines with J gene TRBJ1-2; D may be TRBD1 (5 bases). Trimming shortened V by 3 bases and J by 4 bases, and 9 bases separated the two germline ends. The length of the CDR3 is 13 residues. Germline V gene sequence: CDR1 LNHDA, CDR2 SQIVND (reference sequence). The CDR3: CASSIQRGYGYTF. CDR3 nucleotides: TGTGCCAGTAGTATTCAAAGGGGCTATGGCTACACCTTC.

J is TRBJ2-2 and V is TRBV18; weak D call: TRBD1 (6 bases). This CDR3 region has 16 residues. CDR1 KGHSH and CDR2 LQKENI come from the germline V gene. V was trimmed by 6 bases and J by 3 bases, leaving 17 bases between them. The CDR3, as DNA: TGTGCCAGCTCTCCTAACAGGGCCGGGTACACCGGGGAGCTGTTTTTT. This sequence encodes CASSPNRAGYTGELFF. Looking up the rest from reference TRBV18 and TRBJ2-2 gives the full variable domain: NAGVMQNPRHLVRRRGQEARLRCSPMKGHSHVYWYRQLPEEGLKFMVYLQKENIIDESGMPKERFSAEFPKEGPSILRIQQVVRGDSAAYFCASSPNRAGYTGELFFGEGSRLTVL.

J is TRBJ2-5 and V is TRBV12-5, with 8 positions matching TRBD2. Looked up from germline, CDR1 is LGHNT and CDR2 is FRNRAP. After removal of 4 bases from V and 5 bases from J, the junction contained 3 bases not matched to a gene. The CDR3 consists of 13 residues. The CDR3 DNA reads TGTGCTAGTGGTTCAGCGGGAGTGGAGACCCAGTACTTC. Protein product: CASGSAGVETQYF.

The J gene is TRBJ2-5, the V gene TRBV7-2; the D is unclear. The germline V gene has CDR1 SGHTA and CDR2 FQGNSA. V gave up 6 bases and J gave up 5 bases, with 10 bases separating them. This CDR3 contains 12 residues. CDR3 DNA sequence: TGTGCCAGCAGACTCATCACCGAGACCCAGTACTTC. It codes for CASRLITETQYF. The complete variable domain, with remaining parts taken from reference TRBV7-2 and TRBJ2-5, reads GAGVSQSPSNKVTEKGKDVELRCDPISGHTALYWYRQSLGQGLEFLIYFQGNSAPDKSGLPSDRFSAERTGGSVSTLTIQRTQQEDSAVYLCASRLITETQYFGPGTRLLVL.

This clone was seen a few times. V is TRBV7-3 and J is TRBJ1-5; no clear D. Trimming took off 4 bases at V and 6 bases at J, with 10 bases between the two ends. This CDR3 contains 13 residues. CDR1 is SGHTA, CDR2 FQGTGA, per germline. In DNA form, the CDR3 reads TGTGCCAGCAGCTCTACCATAGGTCAGCCCCAGCATTTT. Its protein product is CASSSTIGQPQHF.

This clone was seen a few times. The chain combines TRBV5-5 with TRBJ1-2; D not resolved. The V gene's germline CDR1 is SGHKS and CDR2 YYEKEE (reference sequence). Trimming took off 7 bases at V and 5 bases at J, with 18 bases between the two ends. The CDR3 contains 14 residues. CDR3 DNA sequence: TGTGCCAGCTCATTCCCGACTGGGGTATATGGCTACACCTTC. Translated: CASSFPTGVYGYTF.

This clone was detected many times. This sequence joins TRBV11-2 and TRBJ1-5; D is ambiguous. Deletions cut 8 bases from V and 3 bases from J, with 11 bases between. The length of the CDR3 is 13 residues. Germline CDR1 SGHAT, CDR2 FQNNGV. Here the CDR3 reads CASGQFDNQPQHF. The DNA for the CDR3 is TGTGCCAGCGGGCAGTTTGACAATCAGCCCCAGCATTTT.

Only a few counts were recorded for this clone. V is TRBV28 and J is TRBJ1-2; 7 bases align to TRBD1. The germline V gene encodes CDR1 MDHEN and CDR2 SYDVKM. The CDR3 spans 17 residues. V lost 4 bases, J lost 1 base, and 12 bases stayed unmatched. The CDR3 DNA is TGTGCCAGCAGTTGGTCCGAGGGGGCCAGTCTTAACTATGGCTACACCTTC. It specifies CASSWSEGASLNYGYTF.

This clone was observed a handful of times. The chain has TRBV6-1 and TRBJ2-7, with a tentative D call TRBD2 (6 bases). Per germline, CDR1 MNHNS and CDR2 SASEGT. This CDR3 is built from 15 residues. V was pared by 4 bases and J by 0 bases, with 13 bases between. The CDR3 here is CASSVRTEGSYEQYF. CDR3 coding DNA: TGTGCCAGCAGTGTAAGGACGGAGGGCTCCTACGAGCAGTACTTC.

The chain couples TRBV2 to TRBJ2-1; TRBD1 agrees at 10 bases. The germline gives CDR1 SNHLY, CDR2 FYNNEI. There are 15 residues in the CDR3. V shed 5 bases, J shed 6 bases, and the junction held 7 bases outside the gene matches. The CDR3 sequence is CASSSDRGQGNEQFF. CDR3 bases: TGTGCCAGCAGTTCAGACAGGGGGCAGGGCAATGAGCAGTTCTTC.

V gene TRBV30 combines with J gene TRBJ2-1; 8 bases map to TRBD1. The CDR3 sequence is 15 residues long. V gave up 3 bases and J gave up 5 bases; unmatched junction bases: 9. Germline V CDR1 and CDR2: GTSNPN, SVGIG (reference sequence). The CDR3 here is CAWRGTGTGHNEQFF. The CDR3 DNA is TGTGCCTGGAGGGGGACCGGGACAGGCCACAATGAGCAGTTCTTC.

The chain joins TRBV2 to TRBJ1-1; 9 bases align to TRBD1. V was clipped by 4 bases and J by 2 bases; unmatched bases: 11. The CDR3 is 17 amino acids. Germline values: CDR1 SNHLY, CDR2 FYNNEI. CDR3 protein: CASSAPMGQGGNTEAFF. Written as DNA, the CDR3 is TGTGCCAGCAGTGCCCCAATGGGACAGGGAGGAAACACTGAAGCTTTCTTT.

The CDR3 loop is CASTKLSVNTEAFF. The CDR3 coding sequence is TGTGCCAGCACGAAATTATCAGTTAACACTGAAGCTTTCTTT. The chain links TRBV5-6 to TRBJ1-1; no definite D call. The V end lost 6 bases, the J end lost 2 bases, and 14 bases lay between the germline ends. Per germline, CDR1 SGHDT and CDR2 YYEEEE. This CDR3 spans 14 amino acids. The full variable domain, its missing parts supplied by reference TRBV5-6 and TRBJ1-1, is DAGVTQSPTHLIKTRGQQVTLRCSPKSGHDTVSWYQQALGQGPQFIFQYYEEEERQRGNFPDRFSGHQFPNYSSELNVNALLLGDSALYLCASTKLSVNTEAFFGQGTRLTVV.

The chain links TRBV6-1 to TRBJ1-3; 9 bases match TRBD1. V trimming: 6 bases; J trimming: 3 bases; junction bases outside the gene matches: 3. Germline CDR1 MNHNS, CDR2 SASEGT. This CDR3 has 14 amino acids. CDR3 region: CASSQDRGGNTIYF. As DNA, the CDR3 is TGTGCCAGCAGCCAGGACAGGGGTGGAAACACCATATATTTT.

The chain recombines TRBV15 with TRBJ1-4, with D tentatively TRBD1 (5 bases). The germline V and J ends were trimmed by 2 bases and 2 bases, with 6 bases remaining between them. CDR3 length: 14 residues. Germline V gene data show CDR1 as LNHNV and CDR2 as YYDKDF (reference sequence). The CDR3 nucleotides are TGTGCCACCAGCAGACCAGGGACTAATGAAAAACTGTTTTTT. Encoded protein: CATSRPGTNEKLFF.